Below are 10 T cell receptor beta chains sequenced from a single sample in a study of T cell repertoires in aging, cancer and after chemotherapy. Peripheral blood genomic DNA, not sorted cells or RNA, was the template. Rearranged V-D-J TRB sequences were amplified with a mixed TRB-A/B primer pool. TCRdb recomputed calls from the multiplex PCR reads with MiXCR, one row per CDR3 protein. Among 7,300 or so distinct CDR3 sequences listed, 40% were seen once. The specimen sequenced was blood. The receptor set was obtained from a human donor in good health.

Judged by abundance, this clonotype is medium-sized. The J gene is TRBJ2-5, the V gene TRBV19; D possibly corresponds to TRBD1 (5 bases). The ends were cut back, 4 bases at V and 6 bases at J, with 15 bases in the middle. CDR1 is LNHDA, CDR2 SQIVND, per germline (reference sequence). The CDR3 runs 14 residues. The CDR3 loop reads CASSTYWTFQTQYF. The CDR3 DNA reads TGTGCCAGTAGTACTTATTGGACATTCCAGACCCAGTACTTC.

In its sample, this clonotype is medium-sized. V is TRBV12-3 or TRBV12-4 and J is TRBJ1-1; no clear D. This CDR3 has 12 amino acids. Trimming shortened V by 5 bases and J by 3 bases, and 7 bases separated the two germline ends. CDR3 sequence reads: CASSIIYTEAFF. The CDR3 bases are TGTGCCAGCAGTATCATTTACACTGAAGCTTTCTTT.

The chain is built from TRBV6-5 and TRBJ2-5; 13 bases are a match to TRBD2. The CDR3 runs to 15 residues. V was pared by 6 bases and J by 2 bases, with 3 bases of the junction left unmatched. Germline V gene sequence: CDR1 MNHEY, CDR2 SVGAGI. CDR3 coding DNA: TGTGCCAGCAGCGGACTAGCGGGGGATCAAGAGACCCAGTACTTC. Translation: CASSGLAGDQETQYF.

The chain combines TRBV10-3 with TRBJ1-2; unclear D gene. The CDR3 extends over 14 amino acids. Germline V gene sequence: CDR1 ENHRY, CDR2 SYGVKD. The V and J ends lost 0 bases and 6 bases respectively, with 11 bases between them. CDR3 DNA: TGTGCCATCAGTGAGTCCCGGGGTAGCCATGGCTACACCTTC. It is translated as CAISESRGSHGYTF.

The gene calls are TRBV7-2 and TRBJ2-2; D is undetermined. The V gene's germline CDR1 is SGHTA and CDR2 FQGNSA. V lost 1 base and J 0 bases, leaving 6 bases between the germline ends. The CDR3 is 15 residues long. CDR3 DNA: TGTGCCAGCAGCTTAGTTCTGGCGAACACCGGGGAGCTGTTTTTT. It is translated as CASSLVLANTGELFF. The full variable domain, in which reference TRBV7-2 and TRBJ2-2 provide the parts outside the CDR3, is GAGVSQSPSNKVTEKGKDVELRCDPISGHTALYWYRQSLGQGLEFLIYFQGNSAPDKSGLPSDRFSAERTGGSVSTLTIQRTQQEDSAVYLCASSLVLANTGELFFGEGSRLTVL.

J is TRBJ1-6 and V is TRBV6-5; 8 nucleotides agree with TRBD1. The germline V gene encodes CDR1 MNHEY and CDR2 SVGAGI. This CDR3 spans 16 amino acids. Trimming took 6 bases from V and 1 from J; bases not matched to a gene: 5. As DNA, the CDR3 is TGTGCCAGCAGCCCCCAGGGGGCGTCCTATAATTCACCCCTCCACTTT. This translates into CASSPQGASYNSPLHF.

This clonotype has just a few counts. This rearrangement joins TRBV19 to TRBJ1-5, with 7 bases that match TRBD1. Germline-derived CDR1 and CDR2 are LNHDA and SQIVND (reference sequence). The CDR3 is 16 amino acids. Losses at the gene ends were 3 bases for V and 6 bases for J; bases not matched to a gene: 11. The chain's CDR3 is CASSMLMGQGGQPQHF. The CDR3 DNA sequence: TGTGCCAGTAGTATGCTCATGGGGCAGGGGGGTCAGCCCCAGCATTTT.

This clonotype was counted between two and nine times. The chain recombines TRBV6-2 or TRBV6-3 with TRBJ2-7; tentative D call: TRBD1 (5 bases). The germline V and J ends were trimmed by 9 bases and 9 bases, with 21 bases remaining between them. CDR1 is MNHEY, CDR2 SVGEGT, per germline. This CDR3 spans 13 amino acids. As DNA, the CDR3 is TGTGCCAGTAGACCCCAGGGTTCGTCTGGGCAGTACTTC. Protein: CASRPQGSSGQYF.

This clonotype was observed a handful of times. This sequence joins TRBV6-1 and TRBJ2-3; TRBD2 might be the D (6 bases). The length of the CDR3 is 15 residues. V dropped 4 bases and J dropped 1 base, with 12 bases sitting between them. Germline V gene lookup returns CDR1 MNHNS and CDR2 SASEGT. The CDR3 sequence is CASSGRGTRTDTQYF. CDR3 coding DNA: TGTGCCAGCAGTGGGCGGGGTACCCGCACAGATACGCAGTATTTT.

By sample share, this clonotype is medium-sized. The gene calls are TRBV29-1 and TRBJ2-1; D gene ambiguous. This CDR3 has 12 residues. Trimming cost V 2 bases and J 2 bases, with 4 bases left between them. Germline V lookup: CDR1 SQVTM, CDR2 ANQGSEA. The CDR3 DNA follows: TGCAGCGTTGAACCAACCTACAATGAGCAGTTCTTC. Translated: CSVEPTYNEQFF.